Sequencing of this TCR beta chain was carried out in a study of Tregs in tolerant kidney transplant recipients (dated by TCRdb to the late 2010s). The study in broad terms: TCRbeta sequencing was used in the study to identify donor-specific regulatory T cells before combined kidney and bone marrow transplantation, and the identified cells were then tracked after transplant. Several methods of expanding Tregs specific for an allogeneic donor were compared by TCRbeta repertoire sequencing in 3 healthy controls. Beyond this particular receptor, the publication reports: Biological reproducibility was not examined directly, but technical replication error appeared to be minimal. The study was constrained by small patient numbers, and validation of the findings is required in larger populations and under other immunosuppression protocols. Expanding Tregs with activated donor B cells appeared to identify the most biologically relevant and donor-specific TCRbeta repertoire.

Genomic DNA was extracted from sorted cells with the QIAGEN DNeasy Blood and Tissue Kit for TCRbeta CDR3 sequencing. High-throughput TCRbeta CDR3 sequencing was carried out commercially through immunoSEQ, with PCR amplification with bias correction and internal controls included. Per the authors' processing: A unique productive TCRbeta sequence was defined by the CDR3 nucleotide sequence when primers matched, and otherwise by the CDR3 amino acid sequence together with the Vbeta and Jbeta genes. As a correction for sorting error, sequences shared between sorted populations at a frequency ratio of 2:1 or less were discarded, and the remaining shared sequences were assigned to the higher population. A sequence counted as donor-reactive if, in CFSE-low cells, the sequence had a frequency of at least 0.01% and was expanded at least 5-fold compared with unstimulated cells. Jensen-Shannon divergence calculated on the top 100 TCRbeta sequences ranked by frequency was used to measure repertoire divergence. For samples with multiple sequencing runs, sorting error was corrected separately for each run before the runs were pooled. What TCRdb holds here is the immuneACCESS table cut down to in-frame rearrangements. Part of the clones is not present; checked against another copy, under half of the missing clones reflect an unresolved V gene, and the others are unexplained. The V and J calls and the clone size are those of that table, but D and trimming were determined from the DNA. The sample includes some 55,000 clones, with around four fifths observed a single time. The ten largest clones represent 4% to 6.5% of the sample.

Thawed PBMCs were FACS-sorted into unstimulated Tregs (CD4+CD25+CD127-), CD4+ non-Tregs (CD4+CD25-), CD4 cells and CD8 cells. Blood from healthy controls was obtained either from healthy volunteers or as purchased buffy coats. Healthy control blood was processed by Ficoll density gradient to PBMCs and cryopreserved; patient PBMCs were collected before and after transplant. Worth noting for this clone: Its antigen is currently not known. It has no much larger one-base neighbor in the sample; base qualities were not kept.

Germline trimming: 3 bases from V, 1 base from J; junction bases outside gene matches: 4. The CDR3 starts with the cysteine, ends with the phenylalanine, and has 15 residues. Here the CDR3 DNA is all that survives: 45 bases in frame from base 1. The germline V gene gives CDR1 as KGHSH and CDR2 as LQKENI. Sequencing was done on a sample of CD4+ T cells from blood. The receptor chain draws on TRBV18 and TRBJ1-1; 8 central bases correspond to TRBD1. This receptor was identified in a human donor in good health. The sequence in DNA is TGTGCCAGCTCACCTACAGGACAGGGGAACACTGAAGCTTTCTTT. Its protein product is CASSPTGQGNTEAFF.